The source of this T cell receptor (beta chain) is a study of T-cell reconstitution after alpha-beta-depleted transplantation in children. CDR1 DFQATT and CDR2 SNEGSKA come from the germline V gene (reference sequence). Germline trimming cut 4 bases from V and 9 bases from J; bases unmatched to any gene: 15. This CDR3 region has 15 residues. Unique molecular identifiers tagged the TCRbeta library. A single record per CDR3 protein comes from TCRdb applying MiXCR to the PCR reads. The data show just under 250,000 distinct CDR3 sequences, about 25% seen once. At least ten counts were recorded for this clonotype. Its cognate antigen is unknown. General study findings and limits: Expanded clones from the graft, numbering several hundred, reportedly supplied alpha-beta T cells about two months after transplant. Diversity and T-cell counts at one year after transplant derived mostly from new T cells. At day 60, the high TCRbeta diversity found in some patients originated from recipient T cells and thymic progenitors that had survived.

The source material was PBMCs, sampled before TCRalphabeta/CD19-depleted stem cell transplant. The J gene is TRBJ1-5, the V gene TRBV20-1; the match to TRBD1 covers 7 bases. The source is a girl aged 2-10 years with Fanconi anemia, due to receive a stem cell transplant. CDR3 sequence reads: CSATPGTVSSRPQHF. The CDR3 DNA reads TGCAGTGCTACCCCCGGGACAGTCAGCTCTCGGCCCCAGCATTTT.